What follows is one T cell receptor beta chain and its context. The sample comes from a study of T cell changes during pregnancy in multiple sclerosis. Some clones are missing from TCRdb's copy, which holds only in-frame ones; the method was immunoSEQ multiplex PCR. Counted here are 70,000 to 90,000 clones, about nine tenths occurring once; the ten biggest clones make up around 3.3%. The CDR3 has 16 residues. Trimming took 3 bases from V and 1 from J, leaving 12 bases between them. CDR1 and CDR2 from the germline V gene are LNHDA and SQIVND (reference sequence). Source: PBMCs, taken in the first trimester of pregnancy. The J gene is TRBJ2-2, the V gene TRBV19, with a weak D call TRBD1 (6 bases). This clonotype originated in a female donor in good health, serving as a control in a pregnancy study. Some clones in this sample may be carry-over from other donors' samples. As DNA, the CDR3 is TGTGCCAGTAGTATCTCAGGGGTCTTGAACACCGGGGAGCTGTTTTTT. This translates into CASSISGVLNTGELFF.